One and the same sample provided the 16 T cell receptor beta chains below, sequenced in a study of T cells in Graves' hyperthyroidism and ophthalmopathy. Researchers took RNA transcripts and amplified the TCR beta CDR3 regions from them. An initial round of RT-PCR targeting the TCR CDR3 relied on the HTBI primer set. TCRdb fed the multiplex PCR reads into MiXCR, producing one record per CDR3 protein. The table lists 500,000 to 800,000 distinct CDR3 sequences, roughly 46% of them singletons, with approximately 7.2% in the top ten. Specimen: peripheral blood or thyroid tissue (not recorded which). The receptors derive from an adult man with Graves' disease, either hyperthyroidism or ophthalmopathy (not recorded which).

This clonotype appeared many times. This rearrangement joins TRBV2 to TRBJ1-2; D gene ambiguous. Germline V lookup: CDR1 SNHLY, CDR2 FYNNEI. The CDR3 sequence is 13 residues long. V lost 4 bases, J lost 6 bases, and 12 bases lay in between. The CDR3 DNA reads as TGTGCCAGCAGTGTGGGTCCGTATGATGGCTACACCTTC. This encodes CASSVGPYDGYTF.

This clonotype was seen once. J is TRBJ2-5 and V is TRBV5-1; 7 bases are shared with TRBD2. The CDR3 extends over 15 amino acids. The germline CDR1 and CDR2 sequences are SGHRS and YFSETQ. The trim removed 3 bases at V and 5 bases at J, leaving 10 bases unmatched. CDR3 loop: CASSWRTGGGETQYF. CDR3 DNA sequence: TGCGCCAGCAGCTGGAGGACGGGAGGAGGGGAGACCCAGTACTTC.

The CDR3 loop is CSAQNGDGYTF. CDR3 sequence (DNA): TGCAGCGCTCAAAACGGGGATGGCTACACCTTC. V and J are TRBV29-1 and TRBJ1-2; D is unresolved. Deletions cut 7 bases from V and 6 bases from J, with 12 bases between. The CDR3 has 11 residues. Germline values: CDR1 SQVTM, CDR2 ANQGSEA. Combining the CDR3 with reference TRBV29-1 and TRBJ1-2 gives the whole variable domain SAVISQKPSRDICQRGTSLTIQCQVDSQVTMMFWYRQQPGQSLTLIATANQGSEATYESGFVIDKFPISRPNLTFSTLTVSNMSPEDSSIYLCSAQNGDGYTFGSGTRLTVV.

This clonotype was seen a few times. The rearrangement uses TRBV29-1 and TRBJ1-1, with D perhaps TRBD1 (5 bases). In germline, CDR1 is SQVTM, CDR2 ANQGSEA. The CDR3 covers 13 residues. Trimming took 7 bases from V and 0 from J, leaving 12 bases between them. CDR3 amino acids: CSAKRQMNTEAFF. Here the CDR3 DNA reads TGCAGCGCAAAAAGACAGATGAACACTGAAGCTTTCTTT.

The chain has TRBV25-1 and TRBJ1-2; 8 nucleotides match TRBD1. The length of the CDR3 is 13 residues. Germline CDR1 reads MGHDK; CDR2 reads SYGVNS. V was clipped by 4 bases and J by 7 bases; unmatched bases: 5. DNA of the CDR3: TGTGCCAGCAGTGGGACAGGGATTAGTGGCTACACCTTC. This gives the protein CASSGTGISGYTF.

Many counts were recorded for this clonotype. This chain links TRBV20-1 with TRBJ1-1, with D maybe TRBD1 (5 bases). The V gene lost 7 bases and the J gene lost 1 base, with 10 bases spanning the gap. The CDR3 has 12 residues. From germline, CDR1 is DFQATT and CDR2 SNEGSKA (reference sequence). CDR3 residues: CSDRRGNTEAFF. CDR3 bases: TGCAGTGATAGGAGGGGGAACACTGAAGCTTTCTTT.

CDR3 sequence reads: CASIRDYYTF. CDR3 nucleotide sequence: TGTGCCAGCATCCGGGACTACTACACCTTC. The chain couples TRBV6-1 to TRBJ1-2; maybe TRBD1 (5 bases). The germline V and J ends were trimmed by 7 bases and 10 bases, with 10 bases remaining between them. The CDR3 sequence is 10 residues long. The germline gives CDR1 MNHNS, CDR2 SASEGT.

This clonotype was counted many times. The chain is built from TRBV7-8 and TRBJ2-2; perhaps TRBD2 as D (5 bases). V was shortened by 5 bases and J by 8 bases, with 15 bases between the two germline ends. Germline lookup yields CDR1 SGHVS and CDR2 FQNEAQ. The CDR3 is made up of 14 amino acids. CDR3 coding DNA: TGTGCCAGCAGCCCACTACTGGAGCGGGGGGAGCTGTTTTTT. Protein sequence: CASSPLLERGELFF.

V and J are TRBV12-3 or TRBV12-4 and TRBJ2-7, with 8 nucleotides matching TRBD2. The CDR3 has 15 residues. V lost 8 bases and J lost 7; bases outside the gene matches: 16. CDR3 bases: TGTGCCAGCGGTGGGAGCGGGAGATTCGGCGGGGAGCAGTACTTC. This codes for CASGGSGRFGGEQYF.

The chain is built from TRBV7-9 and TRBJ1-2; TRBD1 might be the D (6 bases). The CDR3 contains 16 residues. With 7 bases removed from V and 4 bases from J, the gap between germline ends came to 22 bases. Germline CDR1 SEHNR, CDR2 FQNEAQ (reference sequence). CDR3 bases: TGTGCCAGCACAGTAACAGGGTCCCGGTTTGCCTATGGCTACACCTTC. It yields the protein CASTVTGSRFAYGYTF. The full variable domain, rest sourced from reference TRBV7-9 and TRBJ1-2, is DTGVSQNPRHKITKRGQNVTFRCDPISEHNRLYWYRQTLGQGPEFLTYFQNEAQLEKSRLLSDRFSAERPKGSFSTLEIQRTEQGDSAMYLCASTVTGSRFAYGYTFGSGTRLTVV.

This clonotype was observed a few times. V usage is TRBV6-5 and J usage is TRBJ1-5, with D perhaps matching TRBD1 (6 bases). V lost 7 bases, J lost 1 base, and 11 bases lay in between. From germline, CDR1 is MNHEY and CDR2 SVGAGI. This CDR3 region has 14 residues. The CDR3 nucleotides are TGTGCCAGCAACCTACAGGGAAGCAATCAGCCCCAGCATTTT. Its translation is CASNLQGSNQPQHF.

In its sample, this clonotype was seen many times. V gene TRBV6-5 combines with J gene TRBJ1-2, with 8 bases lining up with TRBD1. Germline loops: CDR1 MNHEY, CDR2 SVGAGI. V gave up 0 bases and J gave up 4 bases; unmatched junction bases: 7. The CDR3 is 16 amino acids. The DNA of the CDR3 is TGTGCCAGCAGTTACTCTTCAGGGGGCGTCGGCTATGGCTACACCTTC. Protein sequence: CASSYSSGGVGYGYTF.

In regard to this clonotype: The junction differs from germline at one of its ends, possibly a read error. This chain uses TRBV7-9 with TRBJ2-6, with TRBD1 matching 10 bases. CDR3 length equals 21 residues. Germline CDR1 and CDR2: SEHNR and FQNEAQ (reference sequence). The CDR3 sequence: CASSVAKTGQGGQSGANVLTF. CDR3 coding DNA: TGTGCCAGCAGCGTAGCTAAAACCGGACAGGGGGGCCAATCTGGGGCCAACGTCCTGACTTTC.

This chain connects TRBV20-1 to TRBJ2-7; 9 bases fit TRBD2. V lost 0 bases to trimming and J lost 1 base; unmatched junction nucleotides: 7. This CDR3 is 16 amino acids long. Germline V lookup: CDR1 DFQATT, CDR2 SNEGSKA (reference sequence). CDR3: CSARDSSGRTSYEQYF. The CDR3 nucleotides read TGCAGTGCTAGAGATTCGAGCGGGAGGACGTCCTACGAGCAGTACTTC.

This clonotype appeared once. The chain has TRBV25-1 and TRBJ1-1, with TRBD1 matching 7 bases. This CDR3 contains 16 residues. From germline, CDR1 is MGHDK and CDR2 SYGVNS. Losses at the gene ends were 6 bases for V and 0 bases for J; bases not matched to a gene: 10. The CDR3 reads CASSQNRGGMNTEAFF. The CDR3 nucleotides read TGTGCCAGCAGCCAAAACAGGGGCGGAATGAACACTGAAGCTTTCTTT.

The V call is TRBV7-2, the J call TRBJ1-1, with TRBD1 matching 7 bases. Germline CDR1 reads SGHTA; CDR2 reads FQGNSA. The CDR3 is made up of 17 amino acids. The J segment lost 3 bases and the V segment lost 5 bases, leaving 15 bases of the junction unmatched. The CDR3 reads CASSVRRYQGVYTEAFF. CDR3 nucleotides: TGTGCCAGCAGCGTCCGAAGGTATCAGGGGGTGTACACTGAAGCTTTCTTT.